These 8 T cell receptor beta chains were sequenced from one sample in a study of cytomegalovirus exposure and HLA in healthy donors. The PCR contained 60 Vbeta and 13 Jbeta primers. Sequencing used immunoSEQ multiplex PCR; TCRdb keeps in-frame clones, though not all of them. The sample table sets out 150,000 to 250,000 clones. Specimen: PBMCs. These receptors were taken from a boy younger than 18 in good health and CMV-seronegative.

The rearrangement links TRBV5-1 to TRBJ1-1, with TRBD1 as a possible D gene (5 bases). CDR1 SGHRS and CDR2 YFSETQ come from the germline V gene. V was cut by 4 bases and J by 4 bases, with 17 bases left in between. This CDR3 comprises 15 residues. Here the CDR3 DNA reads TGCGCCAGCAGCGCAACGGGACTGGCGAGCACTGAAGCTTTCTTT. This codes for CASSATGLASTEAFF.

The chain carries TRBV28 and TRBJ1-6; 7 bases align to TRBD1. Trimming removed 6 bases from V and 8 bases from J; junction bases left unmatched: 16. CDR1 MDHEN and CDR2 SYDVKM come from the germline V gene. This CDR3 spans 17 amino acids. The CDR3 bases are TGTGCCAGCAGCCGAATCCCCCAGAGCACAGGGGATTCACCCCTCCACTTT. Protein product: CASSRIPQSTGDSPLHF.

The chain links TRBV5-1 to TRBJ2-5; 11 nucleotides align to TRBD1. The CDR3 has 17 residues. V gave up 2 bases and J gave up 5 bases; unmatched junction bases: 11. Germline V gene lookup returns CDR1 SGHRS and CDR2 YFSETQ. The CDR3 sequence: CASSLGAGQGGQETQYF. CDR3 DNA sequence: TGCGCCAGCAGCTTAGGAGCGGGACAGGGGGGACAGGAGACCCAGTACTTC.

This sequence joins TRBV2 and TRBJ2-5, with 12 bases aligning to TRBD2. This CDR3 has 15 residues. Germline V CDR1 and CDR2: SNHLY, FYNNEI. After removal of 7 bases from V and 0 bases from J, the junction contained 3 bases not matched to a gene. CDR3 sequence reads: CASKGLAGYQETQYF. DNA of the CDR3: TGTGCCAGCAAAGGACTAGCGGGGTACCAAGAGACCCAGTACTTC. The whole variable domain, remainder taken from reference TRBV2 and TRBJ2-5, is EPEVTQTPSHQVTQMGQEVILRCVPISNHLYFYWYRQILGQKVEFLVSFYNNEISEKSEIFDDQFSVERPDGSNFTLKIRSTKLEDSAMYFCASKGLAGYQETQYFGPGTRLLVL.

The chain carries TRBV6-5 and TRBJ2-5, with TRBD2 matching over 7 bases. The CDR3 contains 14 residues. The V and J ends lost 6 bases and 3 bases, in that order; junction bases with no gene match: 7. Germline CDR1 and CDR2: MNHEY and SVGAGI. The CDR3 nucleotides are TGTGCCAGCAGCCCCGGGGGGACGGAAGAGACCCAGTACTTC. Encoded protein: CASSPGGTEETQYF.

The chain recombines TRBV6-6 with TRBJ1-2; D unclear. The CDR3 sequence is 15 residues long. The germline CDR1 and CDR2 sequences are MNHNY and SVGAGI (reference sequence). Trimming took off 5 bases at V and 0 bases at J, with 13 bases between the two ends. CDR3 protein: CASSPPQTANYGYTF. For the CDR3, the DNA is TGTGCCAGCAGTCCTCCCCAAACAGCTAACTATGGCTACACCTTC.

The chain couples TRBV5-4 to TRBJ2-5, with D perhaps matching TRBD1 (5 bases). V was pared by 4 bases and J by 4 bases, with 14 bases between. There are 14 residues in the CDR3. The germline V gene encodes CDR1 SGHNT and CDR2 YYREEE (reference sequence). The CDR3 loop is CASSIDSRIETQYF. For the CDR3, the DNA is TGTGCCAGCAGCATAGACAGCCGAATAGAGACCCAGTACTTC.

The CDR3 nucleotides are TGTGCCAGCAGCACAAACGGGGTGATCACTGAAGCTTTCTTT. This translates into CASSTNGVITEAFF. V gene TRBV7-6 combines with J gene TRBJ1-1; D call uncertain. There are 14 residues in the CDR3. Trimming cost V 5 bases and J 4 bases, with 14 bases left between them. The V gene's germline CDR1 is SGHVS and CDR2 FNYEAQ.